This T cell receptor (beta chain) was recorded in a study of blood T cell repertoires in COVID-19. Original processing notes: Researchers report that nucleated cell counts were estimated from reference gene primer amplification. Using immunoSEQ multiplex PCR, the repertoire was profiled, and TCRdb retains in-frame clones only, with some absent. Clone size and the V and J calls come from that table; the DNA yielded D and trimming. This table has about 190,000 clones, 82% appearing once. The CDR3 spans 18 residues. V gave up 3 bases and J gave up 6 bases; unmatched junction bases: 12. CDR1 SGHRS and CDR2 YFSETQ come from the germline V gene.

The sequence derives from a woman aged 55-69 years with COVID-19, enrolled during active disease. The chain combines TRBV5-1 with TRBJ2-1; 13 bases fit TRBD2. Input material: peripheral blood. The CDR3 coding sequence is TGCGCCAGCAGCTCAAAACTAGCGGGGGGGCTTAGAGGCAATGAGCAGTTCTTC. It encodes CASSSKLAGGLRGNEQFF.